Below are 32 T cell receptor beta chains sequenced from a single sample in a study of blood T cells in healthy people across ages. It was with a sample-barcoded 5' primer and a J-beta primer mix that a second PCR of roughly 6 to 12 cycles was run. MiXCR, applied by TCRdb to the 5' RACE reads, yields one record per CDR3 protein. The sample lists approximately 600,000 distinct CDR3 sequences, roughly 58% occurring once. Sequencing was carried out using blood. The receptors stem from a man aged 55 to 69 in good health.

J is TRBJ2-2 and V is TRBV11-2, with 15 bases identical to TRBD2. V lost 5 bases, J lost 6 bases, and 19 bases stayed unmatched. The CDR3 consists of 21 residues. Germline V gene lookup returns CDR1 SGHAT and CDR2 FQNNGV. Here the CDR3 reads CASSNPGLAGGPPPRSGELFF. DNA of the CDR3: TGTGCCAGCAGCAACCCGGGACTAGCGGGGGGACCTCCTCCGCGGTCCGGGGAGCTGTTTTTT.

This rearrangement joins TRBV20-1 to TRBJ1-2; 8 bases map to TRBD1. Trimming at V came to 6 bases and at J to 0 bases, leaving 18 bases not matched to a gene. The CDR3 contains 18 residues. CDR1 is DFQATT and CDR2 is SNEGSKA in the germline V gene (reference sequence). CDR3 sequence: CSAPGRRTGFGANYGYTF. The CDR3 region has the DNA TGCAGTGCCCCCGGCAGGCGGACAGGGTTCGGGGCTAACTATGGCTACACCTTC.

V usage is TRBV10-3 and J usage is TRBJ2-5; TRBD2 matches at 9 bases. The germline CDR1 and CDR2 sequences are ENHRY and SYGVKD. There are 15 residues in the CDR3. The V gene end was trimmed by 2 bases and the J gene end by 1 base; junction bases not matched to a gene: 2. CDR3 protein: CAISEGGGAQETQYF. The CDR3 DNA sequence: TGTGCCATCAGTGAGGGCGGGGGGGCCCAAGAGACCCAGTACTTC.

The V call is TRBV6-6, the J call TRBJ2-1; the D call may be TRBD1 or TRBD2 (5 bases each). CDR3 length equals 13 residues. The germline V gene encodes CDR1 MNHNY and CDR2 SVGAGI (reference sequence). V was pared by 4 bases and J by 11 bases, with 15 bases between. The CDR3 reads CASSSVGTPKQFF. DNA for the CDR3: TGTGCCAGCAGTTCCGTCGGGACGCCAAAGCAGTTCTTC.

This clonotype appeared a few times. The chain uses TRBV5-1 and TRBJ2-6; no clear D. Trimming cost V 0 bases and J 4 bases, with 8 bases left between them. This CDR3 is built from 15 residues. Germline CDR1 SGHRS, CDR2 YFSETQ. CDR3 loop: CASSLGTAGANVLTF. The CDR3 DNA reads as TGCGCCAGCAGCTTGGGTACTGCGGGGGCCAACGTCCTGACTTTC.

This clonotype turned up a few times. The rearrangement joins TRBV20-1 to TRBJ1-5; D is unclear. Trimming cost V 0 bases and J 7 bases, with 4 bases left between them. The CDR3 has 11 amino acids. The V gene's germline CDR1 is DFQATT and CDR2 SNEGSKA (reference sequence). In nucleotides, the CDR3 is TGCAGTGCTAGAGATCGCCAGCCCCAGCATTTT. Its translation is CSARDRQPQHF.

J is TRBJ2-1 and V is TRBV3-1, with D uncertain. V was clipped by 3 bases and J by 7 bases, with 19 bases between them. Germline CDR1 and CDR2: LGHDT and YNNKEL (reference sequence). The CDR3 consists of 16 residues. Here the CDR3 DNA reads TGTGCCAGCAGCCACTCCCGGTTGAGAGTAGGGAATGAGCAGTTCTTC. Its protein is CASSHSRLRVGNEQFF.

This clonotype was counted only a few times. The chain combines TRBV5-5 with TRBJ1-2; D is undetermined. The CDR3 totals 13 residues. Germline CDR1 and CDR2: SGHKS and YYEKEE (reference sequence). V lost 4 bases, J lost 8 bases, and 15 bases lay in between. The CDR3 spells CASSPGGRDGYTF. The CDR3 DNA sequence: TGTGCCAGCAGCCCCGGTGGGAGAGACGGCTACACCTTC.

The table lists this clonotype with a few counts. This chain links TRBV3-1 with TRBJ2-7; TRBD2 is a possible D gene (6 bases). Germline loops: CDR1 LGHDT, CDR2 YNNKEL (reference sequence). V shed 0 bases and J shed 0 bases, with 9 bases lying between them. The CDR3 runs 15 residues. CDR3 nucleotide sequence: TGTGCCAGCAGCCAAGACCGGGGGAGCTCCTACGAGCAGTACTTC. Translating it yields CASSQDRGSSYEQYF.

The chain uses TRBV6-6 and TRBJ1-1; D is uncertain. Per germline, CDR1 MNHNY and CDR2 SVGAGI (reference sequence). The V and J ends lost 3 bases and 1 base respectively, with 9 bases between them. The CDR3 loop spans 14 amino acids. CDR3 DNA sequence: TGTGCCAGCAGTTATCCAGGATGGAACACTGAAGCTTTCTTT. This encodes CASSYPGWNTEAFF.

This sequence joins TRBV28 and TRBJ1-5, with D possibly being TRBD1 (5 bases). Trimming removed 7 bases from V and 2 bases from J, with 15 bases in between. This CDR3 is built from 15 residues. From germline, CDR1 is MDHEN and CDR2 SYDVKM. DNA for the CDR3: TGTGCCAGCATCGAAGGGCAGGGTGGCAATCAGCCCCAGCATTTT. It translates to CASIEGQGGNQPQHF.

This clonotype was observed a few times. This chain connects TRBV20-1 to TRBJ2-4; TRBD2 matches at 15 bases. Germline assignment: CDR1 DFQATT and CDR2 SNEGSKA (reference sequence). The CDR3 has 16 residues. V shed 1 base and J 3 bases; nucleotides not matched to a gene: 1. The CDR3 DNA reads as TGCAGTGCTAGAGGGACTAGCGGGAGGGGCAAAAACATTCAGTACTTC. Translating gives CSARGTSGRGKNIQYF.

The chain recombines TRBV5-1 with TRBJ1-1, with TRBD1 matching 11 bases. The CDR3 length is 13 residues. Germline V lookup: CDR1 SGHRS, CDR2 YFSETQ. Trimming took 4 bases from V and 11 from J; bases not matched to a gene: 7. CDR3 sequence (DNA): TGCGCCAGCAGCAGGGGACAGGGGGGTTTGGCTTTCTTT. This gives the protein CASSRGQGGLAFF. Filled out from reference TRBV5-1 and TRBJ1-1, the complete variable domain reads KAGVTQTPRYLIKTRGQQVTLSCSPISGHRSVSWYQQTPGQGLQFLFEYFSETQRNKGNFPGRFSGRQFSNSRSEMNVSTLELGDSALYLCASSRGQGGLAFFGQGTRLTVV.

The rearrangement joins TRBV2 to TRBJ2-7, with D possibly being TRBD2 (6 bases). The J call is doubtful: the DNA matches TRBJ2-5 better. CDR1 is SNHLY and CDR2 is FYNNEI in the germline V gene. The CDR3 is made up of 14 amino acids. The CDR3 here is CASSEEVRGETQYF. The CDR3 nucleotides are TGTGCCAGCAGTGAAGAGGTCCGGGGGGAGACCCAGTACTTC.

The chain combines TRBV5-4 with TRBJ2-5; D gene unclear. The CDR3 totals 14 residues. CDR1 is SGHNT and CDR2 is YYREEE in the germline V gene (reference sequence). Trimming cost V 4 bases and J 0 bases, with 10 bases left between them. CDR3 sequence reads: CASSARRYQETQYF. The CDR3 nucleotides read TGTGCCAGCAGCGCACGACGGTACCAAGAGACCCAGTACTTC.

The CDR3 sequence is CAISESSGSETQYF. CDR3 in DNA: TGTGCCATCAGTGAGTCGTCCGGGAGTGAGACCCAGTACTTC. The gene calls are TRBV10-3 and TRBJ2-5, with a possible D match to TRBD2 (6 bases). V was pared by 0 bases and J by 5 bases, with 10 bases between. CDR1 and CDR2 (germline): ENHRY, SYGVKD. The CDR3 is 14 amino acids.

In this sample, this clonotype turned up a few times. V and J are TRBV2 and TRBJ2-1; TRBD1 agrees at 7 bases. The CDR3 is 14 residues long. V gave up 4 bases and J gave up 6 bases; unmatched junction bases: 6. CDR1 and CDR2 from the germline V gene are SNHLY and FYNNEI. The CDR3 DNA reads TGTGCCAGCAGTGTTTTACAGGGGTCCAATGAGCAGTTCTTC. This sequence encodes CASSVLQGSNEQFF. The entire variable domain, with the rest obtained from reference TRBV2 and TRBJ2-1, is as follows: EPEVTQTPSHQVTQMGQEVILRCVPISNHLYFYWYRQILGQKVEFLVSFYNNEISEKSEIFDDQFSVERPDGSNFTLKIRSTKLEDSAMYFCASSVLQGSNEQFFGPGTRLTVL.

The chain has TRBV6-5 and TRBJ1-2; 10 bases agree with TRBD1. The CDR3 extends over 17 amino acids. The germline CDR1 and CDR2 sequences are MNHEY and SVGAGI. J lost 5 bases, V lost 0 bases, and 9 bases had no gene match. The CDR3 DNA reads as TGTGCCAGCAGTTACTCGCGACAGGGGGCCCAACTTTATGGCTACACCTTC. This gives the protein CASSYSRQGAQLYGYTF.

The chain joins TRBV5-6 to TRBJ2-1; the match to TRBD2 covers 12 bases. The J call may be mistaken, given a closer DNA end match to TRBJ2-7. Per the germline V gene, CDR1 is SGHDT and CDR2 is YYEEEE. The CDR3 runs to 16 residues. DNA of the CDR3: TGTGCCAGCAGCTCTAGCGGGGGGGCCCAATACAATGAGCAGTACTTC. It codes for CASSSSGGAQYNEQYF.

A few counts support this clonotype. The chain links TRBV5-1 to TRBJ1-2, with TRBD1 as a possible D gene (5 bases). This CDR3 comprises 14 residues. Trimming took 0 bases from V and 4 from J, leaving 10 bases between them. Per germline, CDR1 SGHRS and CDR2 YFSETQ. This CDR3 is CASSLEGVIYGYTF. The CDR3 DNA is TGCGCCAGCAGCTTGGAAGGGGTTATCTATGGCTACACCTTC.

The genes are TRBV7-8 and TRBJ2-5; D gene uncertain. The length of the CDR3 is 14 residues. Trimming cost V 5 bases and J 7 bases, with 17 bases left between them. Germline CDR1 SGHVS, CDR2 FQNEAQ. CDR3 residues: CASSPWSILGTQYF. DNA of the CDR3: TGTGCCAGCAGCCCATGGTCTATCTTAGGGACCCAGTACTTC.

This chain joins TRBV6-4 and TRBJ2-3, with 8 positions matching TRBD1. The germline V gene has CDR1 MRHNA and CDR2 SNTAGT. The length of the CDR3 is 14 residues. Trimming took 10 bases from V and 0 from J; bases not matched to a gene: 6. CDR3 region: CATTGGTSTDTQYF. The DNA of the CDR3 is TGTGCCACCACAGGGGGGACTAGCACAGATACGCAGTATTTT.

Here the CDR3 DNA reads TGTGCCAGCAGTTTGGGTAGGGCGTACTACGAGCAGTACTTC. This codes for CASSLGRAYYEQYF. V is TRBV27 and J is TRBJ2-7, with D unclear. Germline CDR1 and CDR2: MNHEY and SMNVEV (reference sequence). The germline V and J ends were trimmed by 3 bases and 3 bases, with 12 bases remaining between them. This CDR3 is built from 14 residues.

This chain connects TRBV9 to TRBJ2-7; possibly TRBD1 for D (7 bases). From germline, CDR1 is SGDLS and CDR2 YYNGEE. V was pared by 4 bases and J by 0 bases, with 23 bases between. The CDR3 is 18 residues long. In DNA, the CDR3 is TGTGCCAGCAGCCCGAATGGGGCGCGGGACAGCCACTCCTACGAGCAGTACTTC. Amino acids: CASSPNGARDSHSYEQYF. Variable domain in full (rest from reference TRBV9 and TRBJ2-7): DSGVTQTPKHLITATGQRVTLRCSPRSGDLSVYWYQQSLDQGLQFLIQYYNGEERAKGNILERFSAQQFPDLHSELNLSSLELGDSALYFCASSPNGARDSHSYEQYFGPGTRLTVT.

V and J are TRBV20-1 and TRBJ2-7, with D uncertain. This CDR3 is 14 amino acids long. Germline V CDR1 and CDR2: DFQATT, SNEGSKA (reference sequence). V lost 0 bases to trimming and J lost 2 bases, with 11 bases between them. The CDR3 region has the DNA TGCAGTGCTAGAGATCAAAGACAAACCTACGAGCAGTACTTC. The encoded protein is CSARDQRQTYEQYF.

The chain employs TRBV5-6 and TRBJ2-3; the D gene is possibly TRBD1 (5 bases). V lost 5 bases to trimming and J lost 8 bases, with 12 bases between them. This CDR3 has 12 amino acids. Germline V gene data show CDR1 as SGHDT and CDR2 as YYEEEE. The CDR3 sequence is CASSQGYRTQYF. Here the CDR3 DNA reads TGTGCCAGCAGTCAGGGTTACCGTACGCAGTATTTT.

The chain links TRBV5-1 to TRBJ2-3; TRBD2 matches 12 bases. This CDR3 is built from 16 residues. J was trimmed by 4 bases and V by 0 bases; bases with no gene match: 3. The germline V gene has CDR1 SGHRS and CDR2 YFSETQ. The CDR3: CASSLGLAGEADTQYF. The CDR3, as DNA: TGCGCCAGCAGCTTGGGACTAGCGGGAGAGGCAGATACGCAGTATTTT.

CDR3 DNA sequence: TGTGCCAGCAGCCAAGCGGGGGGGAACGCCAAAAACATTCAGTACTTC. It codes for CASSQAGGNAKNIQYF. The chain joins TRBV4-2 to TRBJ2-4, with TRBD2 identical over 8 bases. Germline CDR1 LGHNA, CDR2 YNFKEQ. The CDR3 covers 16 residues. Unmatched junction bases numbered 3, after V lost 1 base and J lost 1 base.

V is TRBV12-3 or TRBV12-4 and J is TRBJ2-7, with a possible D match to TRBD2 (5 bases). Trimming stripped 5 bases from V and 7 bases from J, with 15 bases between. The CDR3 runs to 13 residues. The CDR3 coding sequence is TGTGCCAGCAGTGTACGACGGGGTGGAGAGCAGTACTTC. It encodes CASSVRRGGEQYF.

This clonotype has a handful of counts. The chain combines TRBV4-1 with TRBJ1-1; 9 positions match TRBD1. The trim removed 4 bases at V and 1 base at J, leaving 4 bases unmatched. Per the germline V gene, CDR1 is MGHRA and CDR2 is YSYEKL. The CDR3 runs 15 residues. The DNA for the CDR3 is TGCGCCAGCAGCCGAGCGGGACAGGGGAACACTGAAGCTTTCTTT. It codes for CASSRAGQGNTEAFF.

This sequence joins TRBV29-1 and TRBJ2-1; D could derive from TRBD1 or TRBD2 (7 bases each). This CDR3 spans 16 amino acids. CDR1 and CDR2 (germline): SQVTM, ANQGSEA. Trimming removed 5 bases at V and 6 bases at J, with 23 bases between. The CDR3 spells CSVHPVGSGGGNEQFF. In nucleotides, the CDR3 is TGCAGCGTTCACCCGGTTGGGTCAGGGGGGGGCAATGAGCAGTTCTTC.

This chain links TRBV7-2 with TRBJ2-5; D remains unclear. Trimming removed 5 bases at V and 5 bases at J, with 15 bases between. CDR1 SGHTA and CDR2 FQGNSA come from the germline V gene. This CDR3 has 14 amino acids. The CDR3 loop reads CASSAGRSWETQYF. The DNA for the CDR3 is TGTGCCAGCAGCGCCGGCCGGAGCTGGGAGACCCAGTACTTC.